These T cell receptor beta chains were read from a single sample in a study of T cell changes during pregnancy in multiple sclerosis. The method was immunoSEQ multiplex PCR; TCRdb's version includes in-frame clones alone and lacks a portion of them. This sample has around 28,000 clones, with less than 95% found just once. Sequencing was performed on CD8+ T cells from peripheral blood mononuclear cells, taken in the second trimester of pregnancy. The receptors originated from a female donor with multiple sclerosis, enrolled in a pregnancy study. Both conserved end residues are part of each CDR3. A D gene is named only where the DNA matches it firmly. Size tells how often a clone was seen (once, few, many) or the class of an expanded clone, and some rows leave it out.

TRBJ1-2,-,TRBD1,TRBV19,CASSDPGQGYGYTF,TGTGCCAGTTCTGATCCGGGACAGGGATATGGCTACACCTTC
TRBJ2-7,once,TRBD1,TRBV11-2,CASTDRAYEQYF,TGTGCCAGCACCGACAGGGCCTACGAGCAGTACTTC
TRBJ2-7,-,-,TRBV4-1,CASSQPRSSYEQYF,TGCGCCAGCAGCCAGCCCCGGAGCTCCTACGAGCAGTACTTC
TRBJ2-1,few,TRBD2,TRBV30,CAWSPLAGSEYNEQFF,TGTGCCTGGAGTCCTCTAGCGGGAAGCGAATACAATGAGCAGTTCTTC
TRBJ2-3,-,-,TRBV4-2,CASSQASVADTDTQYF,TGTGCCAGCAGCCAAGCGTCGGTAGCGGACACAGATACGCAGTATTTT
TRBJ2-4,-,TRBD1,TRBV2,CASSPGQEYQLAKNIQYF,TGTGCCAGCAGCCCGGGACAGGAATACCAACTAGCCAAAAACATTCAGTACTTC
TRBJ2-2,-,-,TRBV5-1,CATPGTNTGELFF,TGCGCCACCCCTGGGACAAACACCGGGGAGCTGTTTTTT
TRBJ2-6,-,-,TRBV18,CASSPGSGANVLTF,TGTGCCAGCTCACCCGGGTCTGGGGCCAACGTCCTGACTTTC
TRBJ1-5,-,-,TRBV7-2,CASSLSGGFQPQHF,TGTGCCAGCAGCTTGAGCGGAGGCTTTCAGCCCCAGCATTTT
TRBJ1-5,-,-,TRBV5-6,CASSFGGYQPQHF,TGTGCCAGCAGCTTCGGCGGGTATCAGCCCCAGCATTTT
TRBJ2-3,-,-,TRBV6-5,CASSYSRQTSTDTQYF,TGTGCCAGCAGTTACTCGCGCCAAACTAGCACAGATACGCAGTATTTT
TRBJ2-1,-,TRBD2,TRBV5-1,CASSLFLAEGNEQFF,TGCGCCAGCAGCCTGTTTCTAGCGGAGGGGAATGAGCAGTTCTTC
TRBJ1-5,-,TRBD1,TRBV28,CASSFWISGQGSNQPQHF,TGTGCCAGCAGTTTCTGGATCAGCGGACAGGGTAGCAATCAGCCCCAGCATTTT
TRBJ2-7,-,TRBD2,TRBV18,CASSPETSGYEQYF,TGTGCCAGCTCACCGGAGACTAGCGGCTACGAGCAGTACTTC
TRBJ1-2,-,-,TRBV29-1,CSSSPAADYGYTF,TGCAGCTCCTCACCCGCAGCGGACTATGGCTACACCTTC
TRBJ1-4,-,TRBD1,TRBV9,CASSKTGLSVTNEKLFF,TGTGCCAGCAGCAAGACAGGGTTGAGTGTGACTAATGAAAAACTGTTTTTT
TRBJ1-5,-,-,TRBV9,CASSVGGGNQPQHF,TGTGCCAGCAGCGTAGGAGGTGGGAATCAGCCCCAGCATTTT
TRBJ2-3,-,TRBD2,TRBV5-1,CASSGTSGSSDTQYF,TGCGCCAGCAGCGGGACTAGCGGGAGCTCAGATACGCAGTATTTT
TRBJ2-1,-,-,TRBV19,CASSDYIKTYNEQFF,TGTGCCAGTAGTGACTACATAAAAACCTACAATGAGCAGTTCTTC
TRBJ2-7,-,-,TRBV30,CAWSVQAYEQYF,TGTGCCTGGAGTGTCCAGGCCTACGAGCAGTACTTC
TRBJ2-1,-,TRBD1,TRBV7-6,CASSLQAGTGTYNEQFF,TGTGCCAGCAGCTTACAAGCCGGGACAGGGACCTACAATGAGCAGTTCTTC
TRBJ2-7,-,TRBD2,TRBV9,CASSVRASGITYEQYF,TGTGCCAGCAGCGTAAGGGCTAGCGGGATAACGTACGAGCAGTACTTC
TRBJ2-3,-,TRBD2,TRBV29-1,CSHSSGASTDTQYF,TGCAGCCACTCCAGCGGGGCTAGCACAGATACGCAGTATTTT
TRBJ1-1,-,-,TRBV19,CASSIFLGNTEAFF,TGTGCCAGTAGTATATTTCTAGGGAACACTGAAGCTTTCTTT
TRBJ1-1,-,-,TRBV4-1,CASSHRSDSANTEAFF,TGCGCCAGCAGCCACCGGAGCGACAGCGCGAACACTGAAGCTTTCTTT
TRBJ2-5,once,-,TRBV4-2,CASSPLDRLKETQYF,TGTGCCAGCAGCCCCTTGGACAGATTGAAGGAGACCCAGTACTTC
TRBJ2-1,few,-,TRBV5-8,CASSLGVYNEQFF,TGTGCCAGCAGCTTGGGCGTTTACAATGAGCAGTTCTTC
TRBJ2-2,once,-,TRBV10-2,CASSHNPLGELFF,TGCGCCAGCAGTCACAACCCCTTAGGGGAGCTGTTTTTT
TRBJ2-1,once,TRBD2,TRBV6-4,CASSPGLASGEQFF,TGTGCCAGCAGTCCGGGACTAGCGTCGGGAGAGCAGTTCTTC
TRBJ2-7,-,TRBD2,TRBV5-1,CASRGLAGPYEQYF,TGCGCCAGCAGGGGACTAGCGGGACCCTACGAGCAGTACTTC
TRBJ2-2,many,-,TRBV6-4,CASSERDTGELFF,TGTGCCAGCAGTGAGAGGGACACCGGGGAGCTGTTTTTT
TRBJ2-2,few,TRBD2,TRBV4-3,CASSQGANSGRAYTGELFF,TGCGCCAGCAGCCAAGGGGCCAATAGCGGGAGGGCGTATACCGGGGAGCTGTTTTTT
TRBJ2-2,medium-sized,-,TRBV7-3,CASSLTLLGRTGELFF,TGTGCCAGCAGCTTAACCCTGTTAGGGAGGACCGGGGAGCTGTTTTTT
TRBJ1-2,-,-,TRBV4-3,CASSQVTGSNYGYTF,TGCGCCAGCAGCCAAGTGACAGGATCTAACTATGGCTACACCTTC
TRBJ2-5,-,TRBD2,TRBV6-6,CAGQTSGEETQYF,TGTGCCGGACAGACTAGCGGGGAGGAGACCCAGTACTTC
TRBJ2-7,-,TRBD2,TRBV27,CASSFSLEGGLSYEQYF,TGTGCCAGCAGTTTTTCCCTCGAGGGAGGGCTCTCCTACGAGCAGTACTTC